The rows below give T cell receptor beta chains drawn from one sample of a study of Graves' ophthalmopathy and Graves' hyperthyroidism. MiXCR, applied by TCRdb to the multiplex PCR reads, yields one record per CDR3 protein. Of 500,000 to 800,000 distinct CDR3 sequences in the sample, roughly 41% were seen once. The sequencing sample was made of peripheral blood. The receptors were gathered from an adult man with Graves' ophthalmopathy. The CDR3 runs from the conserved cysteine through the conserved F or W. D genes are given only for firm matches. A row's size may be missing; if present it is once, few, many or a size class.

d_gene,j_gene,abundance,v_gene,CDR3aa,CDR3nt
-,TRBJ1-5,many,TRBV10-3,CASSETDGMGNQPQHF,TGTGCCAGCAGTGAGACGGACGGGATGGGAAATCAGCCCCAGCATTTT
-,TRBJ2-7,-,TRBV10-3,CASSYYFSTGSRIYEQYF,TGTGCCAGCAGTTACTACTTCAGTACAGGGAGCAGGATATACGAGCAGTACTTC
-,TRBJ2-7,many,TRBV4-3,CASSQAPRSYEQYF,TGCGCCAGCAGTCAAGCGCCAAGGTCCTACGAGCAGTACTTC
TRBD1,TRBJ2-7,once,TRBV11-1,CASGFTDRENEQYF,TGTGCGAGCGGATTTACTGACAGGGAAAACGAGCAGTACTTC
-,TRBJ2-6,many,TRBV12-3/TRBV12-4,CASSFGVAGANVLTF,TGTGCCAGCAGTTTCGGGGTTGCTGGGGCCAACGTCCTGACTTTC
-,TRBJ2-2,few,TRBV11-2,CASRDWTGRTGELFF,TGTGCCAGCCGTGACTGGACGGGGAGGACCGGGGAGCTGTTTTTT
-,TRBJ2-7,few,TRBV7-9,CASSLDREQYF,TGTGCCAGCAGCTTAGACAGGGAGCAGTACTTC
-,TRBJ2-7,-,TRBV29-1,CSFPGNEQYF,TGCAGCTTTCCAGGTAACGAGCAGTACTTC
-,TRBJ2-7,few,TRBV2,CASSELGFGRSPYEQYF,TGTGCCAGCAGTGAATTGGGTTTCGGCAGATCCCCCTACGAGCAGTACTTC
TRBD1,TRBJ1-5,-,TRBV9,CASRPSDRAQPQHF,TGTGCCAGCCGCCCATCAGACAGGGCTCAGCCCCAGCATTTT
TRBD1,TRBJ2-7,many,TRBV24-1,CATSVPGGQGLYEQYF,TGTGCCACCAGTGTCCCCGGGGGACAGGGCCTCTACGAGCAGTACTTC
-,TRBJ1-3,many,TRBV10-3,CAIGDPGTIYF,TGTGCCATCGGCGACCCCGGGACCATATATTTT
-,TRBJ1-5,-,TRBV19,CASSGYVQETQHF,TGTGCCAGTAGTGGCTACGTCCAAGAGACCCAGCATTTT
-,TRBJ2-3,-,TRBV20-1,CSASSGTTDTQYF,TGCAGTGCTAGTTCGGGAACCACAGATACGCAGTATTTT
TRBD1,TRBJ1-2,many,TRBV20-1,CSANNRDRGLIF,TGCAGTGCAAATAACCGGGACAGGGGATTAATCTTC
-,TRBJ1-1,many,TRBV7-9,CASSRTDNEAFF,TGTGCCAGCAGCCGTACAGATAATGAAGCTTTCTTT
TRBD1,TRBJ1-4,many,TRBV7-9,CASSLRVGDRANEKLFF,TGTGCCAGCAGCCTTCGCGTCGGGGACAGGGCGAATGAAAAACTGTTTTTT
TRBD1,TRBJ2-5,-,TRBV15,CATSNSDRGGQPQYF,TGTGCCACCAGCAACTCTGACAGGGGAGGTCAGCCCCAGTACTTC
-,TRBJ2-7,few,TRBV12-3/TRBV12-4,CASSYGRDQSYEQYF,TGTGCCAGCAGTTACGGCAGGGACCAATCCTACGAGCAGTACTTC
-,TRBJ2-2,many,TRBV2,CASMTGSGVNGELFF,TGTGCCAGCATGACAGGTTCGGGAGTGAACGGGGAGCTGTTTTTT
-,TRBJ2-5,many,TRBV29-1,CSPIDRGETQYF,TGCAGCCCAATTGACAGAGGAGAGACCCAGTACTTC
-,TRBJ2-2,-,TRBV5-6,CASSLYGRGGSGELFF,TGTGCCAGCAGCTTGTATGGCAGGGGCGGATCCGGGGAGCTGTTTTTT
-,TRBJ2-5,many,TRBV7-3,CASSLNQGTGETQYF,TGTGCCAGCAGCCTGAATCAGGGGACGGGAGAGACCCAGTACTTC
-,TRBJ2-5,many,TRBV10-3,CAINGQPQETQYF,TGTGCCATCAATGGACAGCCCCAAGAGACCCAGTACTTC
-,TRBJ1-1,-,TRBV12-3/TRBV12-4,CASSFYGTRNTEAFF,TGTGCCAGCAGTTTTTACGGGACTAGGAACACTGAAGCTTTCTTT
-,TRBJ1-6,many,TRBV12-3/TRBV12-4,CASSLRRGYSPLHF,TGTGCCAGCAGTTTGCGGAGGGGTTATTCACCCCTCCACTTT
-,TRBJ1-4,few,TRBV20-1,CSAREVSGFGKLFF,TGCAGTGCTAGAGAAGTTTCGGGGTTTGGAAAACTGTTTTTT
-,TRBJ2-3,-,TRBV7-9,CASSLGGMDRDPDTQYF,TGTGCCAGCAGCTTGGGGGGGATGGACAGGGACCCAGATACGCAGTATTTT
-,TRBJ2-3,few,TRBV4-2,CASSLGYRPKTSTDTQYF,TGTGCCAGCAGCTTAGGGTATCGTCCCAAAACTAGCACAGATACGCAGTATTTT
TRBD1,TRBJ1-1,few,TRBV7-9,CASSPRGWTEAFF,TGTGCCAGCAGCCCCAGGGGGTGGACTGAAGCTTTCTTT
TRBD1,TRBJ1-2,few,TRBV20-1,CSARGSRGLWNYGYTF,TGCAGTGCTAGAGGGTCCAGGGGGCTATGGAACTATGGCTACACCTTC
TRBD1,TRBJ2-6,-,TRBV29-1,CSVTSAGTGGSGANVLTF,TGCAGCGTTACGTCTGCCGGGACAGGGGGCTCTGGGGCCAACGTCCTGACTTTC
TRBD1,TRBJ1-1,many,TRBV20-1,CSARGQADTEAFF,TGCAGTGCTCGCGGACAGGCGGACACTGAAGCTTTCTTT
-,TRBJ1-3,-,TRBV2,CASSPSGSGNTIYF,TGTGCCAGCAGTCCGTCAGGGAGTGGAAACACCATATATTTT
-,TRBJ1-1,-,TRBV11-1,CASSPLEFTEAFF,TGTGCCAGCTCACCACTTGAGTTCACTGAAGCTTTCTTT
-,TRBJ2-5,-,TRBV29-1,CSVEPRGSETQYF,TGCAGCGTAGAACCTCGGGGATCAGAGACCCAGTACTTC
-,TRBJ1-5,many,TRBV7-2,CASSLGVQQPQHF,TGTGCCAGCAGCTTGGGGGTGCAGCAGCCCCAGCATTTT
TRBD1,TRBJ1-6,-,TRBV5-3,CAWRRWGQDNSPLHF,TGTGCCTGGAGGAGATGGGGACAGGATAATTCACCCCTCCACTTT
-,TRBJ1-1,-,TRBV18,CASSPGGHPTEAFF,TGTGCCAGCTCACCGGGGGGGCACCCCACTGAAGCTTTCTTT
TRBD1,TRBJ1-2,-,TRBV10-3,CAISVGDRETGALRSGYTF,TGTGCCATCAGTGTGGGGGACCGAGAGACAGGGGCTTTGCGCAGCGGCTACACCTTC
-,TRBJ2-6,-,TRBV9,CASRDYSGANVLTF,TGTGCCAGCAGAGATTACTCTGGGGCCAACGTCCTGACTTTC
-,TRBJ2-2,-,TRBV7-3,CASSPRVNGELFF,TGTGCCAGCAGCCCCCGAGTCAATGGGGAGCTGTTTTTT
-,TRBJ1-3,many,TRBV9,CASSVEPDGSGNTIYF,TGTGCCAGCAGCGTAGAGCCGGATGGTTCTGGAAACACCATATATTTT
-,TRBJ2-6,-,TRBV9,CASSGNGLTF,TGTGCCAGCAGCGGAAACGGCCTGACTTTC
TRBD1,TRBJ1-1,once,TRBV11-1,CASSSAYRGIENTEAFF,TGTGCCAGCAGCTCCGCGTACAGGGGGATAGAGAACACTGAAGCTTTCTTT
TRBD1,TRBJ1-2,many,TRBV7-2,CASSFKGAGREYGYTF,TGTGCCAGCAGCTTCAAGGGGGCAGGGCGGGAATATGGCTACACCTTC
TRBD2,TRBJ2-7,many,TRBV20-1,CSATGTSGSYEQYF,TGCAGTGCGACCGGGACTAGCGGGAGTTACGAGCAGTACTTC
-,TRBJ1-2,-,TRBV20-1,CSARSPPGQGYGYTF,TGCAGTGCTAGATCCCCCCCAGGGCAGGGCTATGGCTACACCTTC
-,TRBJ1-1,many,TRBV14,CASSQYGEAFF,TGTGCCAGCAGCCAATACGGGGAAGCTTTCTTT
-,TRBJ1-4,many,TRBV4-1,CASSQSGTTNEKLFF,TGCGCCAGCAGCCAAAGTGGTACAACTAATGAAAAACTGTTTTTT
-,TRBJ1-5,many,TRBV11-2,CASSHGGRGNQPQHF,TGTGCCAGCAGCCACGGGGGCCGGGGCAATCAGCCCCAGCATTTT
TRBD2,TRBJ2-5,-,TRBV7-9,CASSQTSGGAGETQYF,TGTGCCAGCAGCCAAACTAGCGGGGGGGCCGGGGAGACCCAGTACTTC
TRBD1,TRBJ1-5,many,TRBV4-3,CASSQDYRGQRQPQHF,TGCGCCAGCAGCCAAGATTACAGGGGGCAACGCCAGCCCCAGCATTTT
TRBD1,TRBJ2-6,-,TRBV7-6,CASSSLRDRDSGANVLTF,TGTGCCAGCAGCTCCCTCCGGGACAGGGATTCTGGGGCCAACGTCCTGACTTTC